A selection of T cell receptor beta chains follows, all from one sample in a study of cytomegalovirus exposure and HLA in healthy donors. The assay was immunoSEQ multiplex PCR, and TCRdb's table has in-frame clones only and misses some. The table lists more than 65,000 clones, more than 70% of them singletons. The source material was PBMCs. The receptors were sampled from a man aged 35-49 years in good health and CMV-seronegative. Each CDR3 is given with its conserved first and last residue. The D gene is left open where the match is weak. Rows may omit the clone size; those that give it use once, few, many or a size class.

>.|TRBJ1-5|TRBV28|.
CASTRQDSRKPQHF
TGTGCCAGCACCCGCCAGGACAGTCGTAAGCCCCAGCATTTT
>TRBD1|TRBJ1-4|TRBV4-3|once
CASSQGTGGNEKLFF
TGCGCCAGCAGCCAGGGGACAGGGGGGAATGAAAAACTGTTTTTT
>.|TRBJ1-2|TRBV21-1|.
CASMGGDCCGYTF
TGTGCCAGCATGGGGGGAGATTGTTGCGGCTACACCTTC
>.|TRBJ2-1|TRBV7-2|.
CASSFIRGANEQFF
TGTGCCAGCAGCTTCATCCGGGGGGCGAATGAGCAGTTCTTC
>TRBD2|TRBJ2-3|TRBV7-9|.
CASSPGVAGVTDTQYF
TGTGCCAGCAGCCCGGGGGTAGCGGGGGTAACAGATACGCAGTATTTT
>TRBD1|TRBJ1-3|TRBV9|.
CTSSVDRAGNTIYF
TGTACCAGCAGCGTAGACAGGGCTGGAAACACCATATATTTT
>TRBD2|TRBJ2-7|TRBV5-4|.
CASSPRGGLGYEQYF
TGTGCCAGCAGCCCCCGGGGGGGCCTCGGCTACGAGCAGTACTTC
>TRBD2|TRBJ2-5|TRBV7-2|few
CASSLWVAGGLRETQYF
TGTGCCAGCAGCTTATGGGTAGCGGGGGGGCTACGGGAGACCCAGTACTTC
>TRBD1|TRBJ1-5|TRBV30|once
CAWSRTGASNQPQHF
TGTGCCTGGAGTCGGACAGGGGCTAGCAATCAGCCCCAGCATTTT
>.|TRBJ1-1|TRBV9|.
CASSVIDSTEAFF
TGTGCCAGCAGCGTAATAGACAGCACTGAAGCTTTCTTT
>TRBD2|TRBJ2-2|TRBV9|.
CASSVDGTIRNTGELFF
TGTGCCAGCAGCGTAGACGGGACTATAAGGAACACCGGGGAGCTGTTTTTT
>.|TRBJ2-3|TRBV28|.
CASRRTPGTDTQYF
TGTGCCAGCAGGCGTACACCGGGGACAGATACGCAGTATTTT
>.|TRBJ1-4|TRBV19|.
CASSIYRRSNEKLFF
TGTGCCAGTAGTATATACCGCCGGAGTAATGAAAAACTGTTTTTT